This passage covers 31 T cell receptor beta chains from one sample sequenced in a study of cytomegalovirus exposure and HLA in healthy donors. PCR was performed using 60 Vbeta and 13 Jbeta primers. The repertoire was sequenced with immunoSEQ multiplex PCR; TCRdb's copy has only in-frame clones and lacks some. This sample yields around 120,000 clones, of which 65% to 75% are seen a single time; 9.5% to 13% belongs to the top ten. Sequencing was done on a sample of PBMCs. The receptor source for this set is a man in his forties or fifties in good health and CMV-seropositive.

The chain joins TRBV5-5 to TRBJ2-5; 7 nucleotides match TRBD1. The V segment lost 4 bases and the J segment 1 base; nucleotides outside the gene matches: 7. Per germline, CDR1 SGHKS and CDR2 YYEKEE (reference sequence). This CDR3 region has 15 residues. CDR3 region: CASSPLGGLQETQYF. The CDR3 DNA is TGTGCCAGCAGCCCTTTAGGGGGCCTCCAAGAGACCCAGTACTTC.

Only one count was recorded for this clone. The chain recombines TRBV9 with TRBJ2-1; a possible D gene is TRBD2 (5 bases). CDR3 length equals 12 residues. V was shortened by 3 bases and J by 9 bases, with 10 bases between the two germline ends. In germline, CDR1 is SGDLS, CDR2 YYNGEE. CDR3 coding DNA: TGTGCCAGCAGCGCACAACTAGGTGAGCAGTTCTTC. Translation gives CASSAQLGEQFF.

V gene TRBV5-8 combines with J gene TRBJ2-7; 7 bases match TRBD2. The CDR3 is made up of 15 amino acids. V lost 4 bases and J lost 6; bases outside the gene matches: 13. Germline loops: CDR1 SGHTS, CDR2 YDEGEE. This CDR3 reads CASSRLGRVRGEQYV. The DNA for the CDR3 is TGTGCCAGCAGCCGGTTGGGGAGGGTTCGGGGCGAGCAGTACGTC.

The V and J genes are TRBV9 and TRBJ2-3, with TRBD2 as a possible D gene (5 bases). V lost 3 bases and J 1 base, leaving 9 bases between the germline ends. CDR3 length: 14 residues. Germline CDR1 SGDLS, CDR2 YYNGEE. CDR3 nucleotides: TGTGCCAGCAGCGATGGACTTCGCACAGATACGCAGTATTTT. Its protein product is CASSDGLRTDTQYF.

V and J are TRBV29-1 and TRBJ2-2; weak D call: TRBD2 (6 bases). V lost 7 bases and J 2 bases, leaving 17 bases between the germline ends. The germline V gene encodes CDR1 SQVTM and CDR2 ANQGSEA. The CDR3 is made up of 15 amino acids. The CDR3 coding sequence is TGCAGCGCACAGACCGGGACTTATAACACCGGGGAGCTGTTTTTT. Encoded protein: CSAQTGTYNTGELFF.

The gene calls are TRBV27 and TRBJ2-3, with 8 nucleotides matching TRBD2. The V segment lost 2 bases and the J segment 2 bases; nucleotides outside the gene matches: 3. This CDR3 contains 15 residues. Looked up from germline, CDR1 is MNHEY and CDR2 is SMNVEV (reference sequence). CDR3 bases: TGTGCCAGCAGTTTACTAGCGGGTTACACAGATACGCAGTATTTT. Its translation: CASSLLAGYTDTQYF.

The chain combines TRBV19 with TRBJ1-5; TRBD1 matches at 7 bases. The CDR3 runs to 13 residues. Germline trimming cut 9 bases from V and 1 base from J; bases unmatched to any gene: 3. Per the germline V gene, CDR1 is LNHDA and CDR2 is SQIVND (reference sequence). The DNA of the CDR3 is TGTGCCAGCAGGACAGGAAGCAATCAGCCCCAGCATTTT. Translation gives CASRTGSNQPQHF.

This chain joins TRBV6-5 and TRBJ2-1; D may be TRBD2 (6 bases). V lost 0 bases and J lost 2, with 8 bases in between. Germline CDR1 reads MNHEY; CDR2 reads SVGAGI. The CDR3 consists of 15 residues. The CDR3 bases are TGTGCCAGCAGTTACTCGAGCGGGCCCTACAATGAGCAGTTCTTC. It is translated as CASSYSSGPYNEQFF.

The V gene is TRBV7-9, the J gene TRBJ2-2, with TRBD2 identical over 7 bases. The CDR3 is 18 residues long. V lost 0 bases, J lost 3 bases, and 10 bases stayed unmatched. Germline CDR1 is SEHNR and CDR2 is FQNEAQ (reference sequence). CDR3 sequence: CASSLASGLADHTGELFF. The CDR3 region has the DNA TGTGCCAGCAGCTTAGCTTCCGGGCTAGCGGACCACACCGGGGAGCTGTTTTTT.

The genes are TRBV10-1 and TRBJ2-6; 10 positions match TRBD1. CDR3 length equals 16 residues. Germline-derived CDR1 and CDR2 are WNHNN and SYGVQD (reference sequence). V lost 6 bases and J lost 4; bases outside the gene matches: 6. The CDR3 DNA reads TGCGCCAGCAGCCGGGACAGGGGTGGAGGGGCCAACGTCCTGACTTTC. Protein: CASSRDRGGGANVLTF.

This clone was seen a handful of times. The rearrangement joins TRBV6-5 to TRBJ2-7; 9 nucleotides match TRBD2. Germline CDR1 and CDR2: MNHEY and SVGAGI. This CDR3 contains 16 residues. CDR3 nucleotide sequence: TGTGCCAGCACTTACGAATTTCTAGCGGGGCTCTACGAGCAGTACGTC. It translates to CASTYEFLAGLYEQYV.

The chain employs TRBV19 and TRBJ1-4; no definite D call. From germline, CDR1 is LNHDA and CDR2 SQIVND (reference sequence). The CDR3 has 15 residues. Deletions cut 1 base from V and 3 bases from J, with 9 bases between. The CDR3 DNA reads TGTGCCAGTAGTATAGCTGAAGGAGCTAATGAAAAACTGTTTTTT. It yields the protein CASSIAEGANEKLFF. Variable domain in full (rest from reference TRBV19 and TRBJ1-4): DGGITQSPKYLFRKEGQNVTLSCEQNLNHDAMYWYRQDPGQGLRLIYYSQIVNDFQKGDIAEGYSVSREKKESFPLTVTSAQKNPTAFYLCASSIAEGANEKLFFGSGTQLSVL.

A word on this clone: Mismatch with germline at one junction end may stem from a read error. The rearrangement joins TRBV7-9 to TRBJ2-6; 7 bases fit TRBD1. Per the germline V gene, CDR1 is SEHNR and CDR2 is FQNEAQ (reference sequence). The length of the CDR3 is 17 residues. CDR3 residues: CSSNPGQIFSGANVLTF. CDR3 DNA: TGTTCCAGCAACCCGGGACAGATTTTCTCTGGGGCCAACGTCCTGACTTTC.

CDR3: CASNRRPSSYNEQFF. The CDR3 bases are TGTGCCAGCAACAGGCGTCCGAGCTCCTACAATGAGCAGTTCTTC. This chain uses TRBV28 with TRBJ2-1; tentative D call: TRBD1 (5 bases). The V end lost 7 bases, the J end lost 0 bases, and 13 bases lay between the germline ends. The germline V gene encodes CDR1 MDHEN and CDR2 SYDVKM. This CDR3 region has 15 residues. The full variable domain, with the rest looked up from reference TRBV28 and TRBJ2-1, is DVKVTQSSRYLVKRTGEKVFLECVQDMDHENMFWYRQDPGLGLRLIYFSYDVKMKEKGDIPEGYSVSREKKERFSLILESASTNQTSMYLCASNRRPSSYNEQFFGPGTRLTVL.

This clone has only one observation. The chain joins TRBV7-9 to TRBJ1-4; no definite D call. There are 14 residues in the CDR3. The germline V gene encodes CDR1 SEHNR and CDR2 FQNEAQ (reference sequence). V was shortened by 5 bases and J by 8 bases, with 15 bases between the two germline ends. The CDR3 sequence: CASSHLPSGEKLFF. The CDR3 DNA follows: TGTGCCAGCAGCCATCTTCCCTCCGGGGAAAAACTGTTTTTT.

The chain couples TRBV27 to TRBJ1-2, with D unresolved. Germline assignment: CDR1 MNHEY and CDR2 SMNVEV (reference sequence). V was trimmed by 5 bases and J by 8 bases, leaving 18 bases between them. The CDR3 runs 14 residues. The CDR3 is CASSPTQDTGGYTF. Written as DNA, the CDR3 is TGTGCCAGCAGTCCCACCCAAGACACGGGGGGCTACACCTTC.

This CDR3 reads CAISEQTGGYNEQFF. The CDR3 region has the DNA TGTGCCATCAGTGAACAGACCGGCGGGTACAATGAGCAGTTCTTC. The V and J genes are TRBV10-3 and TRBJ2-1, with D perhaps matching TRBD2 (5 bases). Germline CDR1 is ENHRY and CDR2 is SYGVKD. V was shortened by 3 bases and J by 4 bases, with 13 bases between the two germline ends. The CDR3 runs 15 residues.

This clone was counted between two and nine times. This chain joins TRBV10-2 and TRBJ2-3; TRBD2 might be the D (5 bases). Germline-derived CDR1 and CDR2 are WSHSY and SAAADI. Trimming cost V 6 bases and J 6 bases, with 10 bases left between them. The length of the CDR3 is 12 residues. Written as DNA, the CDR3 is TGCGCCAGCAGGAGAGCGGCGGATACGCAGTATTTT. Encoded protein: CASRRAADTQYF.

The chain carries TRBV10-2 and TRBJ1-3; D is ambiguous. The CDR3 runs 14 residues. Trimming pared 5 bases from V and 0 bases from J, leaving 8 bases between. Germline-derived CDR1 and CDR2 are WSHSY and SAAADI. CDR3 region: CASSSGSSGNTIYF. As DNA, the CDR3 is TGCGCCAGCAGTTCGGGGTCCTCTGGAAACACCATATATTTT.

The CDR3 loop reads CASSQDQSGRTDTQYF. In DNA form, the CDR3 reads TGTGCCAGCAGCCAAGATCAGTCAGGGAGGACAGATACGCAGTATTTT. This chain links TRBV14 with TRBJ2-3; D possibly corresponds to TRBD2 (6 bases). The CDR3 length is 16 residues. Germline loops: CDR1 SGHDN, CDR2 FVKESK. Trimming took 0 bases from V and 3 from J, leaving 13 bases between them.

A few counts support this clone. The chain employs TRBV7-9 and TRBJ1-6; possibly TRBD1 for D (6 bases). V was shortened by 6 bases and J by 8 bases, with 23 bases between the two germline ends. The CDR3 consists of 17 residues. From germline, CDR1 is SEHNR and CDR2 FQNEAQ (reference sequence). In nucleotides, the CDR3 is TGTGCCAGCAGACAGAACCCAATCAGGGGACGATATTCACCCCTCCACTTT. Translation: CASRQNPIRGRYSPLHF.

Worth noting for this clone: Other DNA sequences in the sample encode the same CDR3. The rearrangement joins TRBV5-8 to TRBJ1-5; D unclear. The CDR3 extends over 15 amino acids. Germline V gene lookup returns CDR1 SGHTS and CDR2 YDEGEE. Trimming stripped 1 base from V and 2 bases from J, with 10 bases between. The CDR3 protein is CASSLYGGGNQPQHF. The CDR3 DNA reads as TGTGCCAGCAGCTTGTACGGTGGAGGCAATCAGCCCCAGCATTTT. Using reference TRBV5-8 and TRBJ1-5 for the parts outside the CDR3, the full variable domain is EAGVTQSPTHLIKTRGQQATLRCSPISGHTSVYWYQQALGLGLQFLLWYDEGEERNRGNFPPRFSGRQFPNYSSELNVNALELEDSALYLCASSLYGGGNQPQHFGDGTRLSIL.

This rearrangement joins TRBV15 to TRBJ2-3; TRBD1 aligns across 8 bases. The V segment lost 5 bases and the J segment 4 bases; nucleotides outside the gene matches: 5. CDR3 length: 14 residues. CDR1 is LNHNV, CDR2 YYDKDF, per germline (reference sequence). CDR3: CATSDGQGPDTQYF. In nucleotides, the CDR3 is TGTGCCACCAGCGACGGACAGGGTCCAGATACGCAGTATTTT. The variable domain in full, completed from reference TRBV15 and TRBJ2-3, reads DAMVIQNPRYQVTQFGKPVTLSCSQTLNHNVMYWYQQKSSQAPKLLFHYYDKDFNNEADTPDNFQSRRPNTSFCFLDIRSPGLGDTAMYLCATSDGQGPDTQYFGPGTRLTVL.

This clone was picked up a small number of times. The chain joins TRBV9 to TRBJ2-1; 7 bases fit TRBD1. J gave up 6 bases and V 3 bases, and 6 bases lay outside the gene matches. Germline CDR1 reads SGDLS; CDR2 reads YYNGEE. This CDR3 has 14 amino acids. The CDR3 loop reads CASSEGTEFNEQFF. CDR3 in DNA: TGTGCCAGCAGCGAGGGGACAGAATTCAATGAGCAGTTCTTC. Complete variable domain (other parts from reference TRBV9 and TRBJ2-1): DSGVTQTPKHLITATGQRVTLRCSPRSGDLSVYWYQQSLDQGLQFLIQYYNGEERAKGNILERFSAQQFPDLHSELNLSSLELGDSALYFCASSEGTEFNEQFFGPGTRLTVL.

The rearrangement links TRBV28 to TRBJ1-2; TRBD1 agrees at 11 bases. Germline V gene sequence: CDR1 MDHEN, CDR2 SYDVKM. The CDR3 contains 14 residues. V shed 5 bases, J shed 7 bases, and the junction held 6 bases outside the gene matches. The chain's CDR3 is CASSGQGATGGYTF. The CDR3 nucleotides are TGTGCCAGCAGTGGACAGGGGGCAACAGGTGGCTACACCTTC.

The J gene is TRBJ2-5, the V gene TRBV5-1, with TRBD2 matching over 11 bases. Germline values: CDR1 SGHRS, CDR2 YFSETQ. The CDR3 spans 16 residues. V shed 4 bases, J shed 5 bases, and the junction held 10 bases outside the gene matches. The CDR3 loop is CASSITSGRGGETQYF. The DNA of the CDR3 is TGCGCCAGCAGCATCACTAGCGGGAGAGGCGGGGAGACCCAGTACTTC.

This rearrangement joins TRBV19 to TRBJ1-5; tentative D call: TRBD1 (5 bases). CDR1 and CDR2 (germline): LNHDA, SQIVND (reference sequence). The CDR3 covers 15 residues. V lost 3 bases to trimming and J lost 0 bases, with 9 bases between them. The CDR3 nucleotides read TGTGCCAGTAGTATCCAGGGCCGTAGCAATCAGCCCCAGCATTTT. It is translated as CASSIQGRSNQPQHF. Drawing the rest from reference TRBV19 and TRBJ1-5, the complete variable domain is DGGITQSPKYLFRKEGQNVTLSCEQNLNHDAMYWYRQDPGQGLRLIYYSQIVNDFQKGDIAEGYSVSREKKESFPLTVTSAQKNPTAFYLCASSIQGRSNQPQHFGDGTRLSIL.

The rearrangement uses TRBV27 and TRBJ2-5; the D gene is possibly TRBD1 (6 bases). The ends were cut back, 4 bases at V and 2 bases at J, with 11 bases in the middle. Germline V gene sequence: CDR1 MNHEY, CDR2 SMNVEV (reference sequence). The CDR3 sequence is 14 residues long. CDR3 sequence: CASSSLQGQETQYF. The CDR3 DNA follows: TGTGCCAGCAGTTCCCTACAGGGTCAAGAGACCCAGTACTTC.

This clone came up a few times. This rearrangement joins TRBV6-4 to TRBJ2-7, with D tentatively TRBD1 (6 bases). The germline V gene has CDR1 MRHNA and CDR2 SNTAGT. There are 13 residues in the CDR3. V dropped 2 bases and J dropped 7 bases, with 12 bases sitting between them. CDR3 in amino acids: CASSDTQTGEQYF. CDR3 coding DNA: TGTGCCAGCAGTGACACTCAGACAGGAGAGCAGTACTTC.

The chain couples TRBV6-4 to TRBJ1-2; D is possibly TRBD1 (5 bases). The CDR3 sequence is 14 residues long. Germline V lookup: CDR1 MRHNA, CDR2 SNTAGT. V lost 5 bases and J 0 bases, leaving 10 bases between the germline ends. The CDR3 region has the DNA TGTGCCAGCAGTCGGACATCGACTAACTATGGCTACACCTTC. Translation: CASSRTSTNYGYTF.

This clone occurred once. The chain carries TRBV27 and TRBJ2-1, with 14 bases lining up with TRBD2. The CDR3 is 17 amino acids. The germline V gene encodes CDR1 MNHEY and CDR2 SMNVEV (reference sequence). V was pared by 6 bases and J by 4 bases, with 8 bases of the junction left unmatched. CDR3 residues: CASSYLGLAGAYNEQFF. As DNA, the CDR3 is TGTGCCAGCAGCTACCTGGGACTAGCGGGAGCATACAATGAGCAGTTCTTC.